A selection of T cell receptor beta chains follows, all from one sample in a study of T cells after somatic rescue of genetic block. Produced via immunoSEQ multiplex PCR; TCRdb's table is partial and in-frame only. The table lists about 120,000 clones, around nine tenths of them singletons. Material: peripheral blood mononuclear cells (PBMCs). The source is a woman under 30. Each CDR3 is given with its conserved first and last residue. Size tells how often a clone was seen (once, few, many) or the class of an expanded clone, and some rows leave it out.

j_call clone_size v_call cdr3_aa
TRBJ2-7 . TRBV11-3 CASSLGQGAREQYF
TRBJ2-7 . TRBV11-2 CASSLVGRGEQYF
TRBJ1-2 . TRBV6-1 CASSESAWEFYGYTF
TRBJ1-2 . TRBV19 CASSIGQGAIGYTF
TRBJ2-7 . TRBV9 CASSPRQGAYEQYF
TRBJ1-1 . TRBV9 CASSVGGVGEAFF
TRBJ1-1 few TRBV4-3 CASSQEGGETEAFF
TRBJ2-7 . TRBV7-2 CASSSPSEQYF
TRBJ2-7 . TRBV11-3 CASSLAGSSYEQYF
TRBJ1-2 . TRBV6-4 CASRQRDSLNYGYTF
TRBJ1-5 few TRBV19 CASVDRGKRQPQHF
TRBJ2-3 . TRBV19 CASSQGPRGTQYF
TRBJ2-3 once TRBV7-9 CASSPPGRRGRSTDTQYF
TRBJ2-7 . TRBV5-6 CASSLGRYEQYF
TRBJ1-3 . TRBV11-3 CASSLSGNTIYF
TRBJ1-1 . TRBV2 CASMTGTGETNTEAFF
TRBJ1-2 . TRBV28 CASSLGVRGYGYTF
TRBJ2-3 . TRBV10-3 CAISEEDPTDTQYF
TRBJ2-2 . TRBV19 CASSMGLGTGELFF
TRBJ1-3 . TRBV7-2 CASSAYIDSGNTIYF
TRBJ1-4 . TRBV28 CASSLWAPAEKLFF
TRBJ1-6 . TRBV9 CASSVGDGRPPLHF
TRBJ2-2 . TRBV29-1 CSVTDTIWSGELFF
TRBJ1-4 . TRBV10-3 CAISESRQGRSEKLFF
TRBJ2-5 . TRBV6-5 CASSYLKGTQETQYF
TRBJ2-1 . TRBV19 CASSLGSGALQEQFF
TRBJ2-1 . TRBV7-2 CASSKDTGGYNEQFF
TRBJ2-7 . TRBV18 CASSVESAYEQYF
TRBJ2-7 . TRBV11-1 CASSLETTGNAEQYF
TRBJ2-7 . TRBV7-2 CASSLGLAGAFLREQYF
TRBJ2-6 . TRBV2 CASSDRAGANVLTF
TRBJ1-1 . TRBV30 CACHPSPGQGNTEAFF
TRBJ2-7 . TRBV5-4 CASSPTPGVPGPLTGYEQYF
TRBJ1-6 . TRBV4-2 CASSQDTNNSPLHF
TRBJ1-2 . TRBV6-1 CASSESPGPHGYTF
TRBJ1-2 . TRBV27 CASSRQGAQDYGYTF
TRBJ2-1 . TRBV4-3 CASSQAGLAGENEQFF
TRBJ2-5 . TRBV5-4 CASSSYRQQETQYF
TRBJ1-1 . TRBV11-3 CASSSFRVFNTEAFF
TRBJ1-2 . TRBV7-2 CASSLGQGYGYTF
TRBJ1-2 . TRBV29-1 CSVTDGYGYTF
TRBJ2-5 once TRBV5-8 CASSLSGGYQETQYF
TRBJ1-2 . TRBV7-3 CASSVVGGELSGYTF